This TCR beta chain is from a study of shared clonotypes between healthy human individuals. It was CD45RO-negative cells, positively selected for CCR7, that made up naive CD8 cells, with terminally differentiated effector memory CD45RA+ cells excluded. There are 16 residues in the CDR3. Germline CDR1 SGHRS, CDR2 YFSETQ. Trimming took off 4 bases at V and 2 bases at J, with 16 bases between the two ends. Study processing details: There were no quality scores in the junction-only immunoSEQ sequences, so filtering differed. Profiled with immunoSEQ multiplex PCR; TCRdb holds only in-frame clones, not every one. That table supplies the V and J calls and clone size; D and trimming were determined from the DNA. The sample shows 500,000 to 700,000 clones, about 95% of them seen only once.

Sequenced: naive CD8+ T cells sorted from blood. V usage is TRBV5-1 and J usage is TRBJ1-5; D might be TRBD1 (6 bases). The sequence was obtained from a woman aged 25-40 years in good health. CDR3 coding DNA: TGCGCCAGCAGCCTTGGGGGGGGCGGAGGCAATCAGCCCCAGCATTTT. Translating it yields CASSLGGGGGNQPQHF.